Described below is a single TCR beta chain sequence and its context. This sample includes further DNA sequences coding for the same CDR3. There are 15 residues in the CDR3. The J segment lost 2 bases and the V segment lost 6 bases, leaving 6 bases of the junction unmatched. Per germline, CDR1 SNHLY and CDR2 FYNNEI. These data come from a study of blood T cell repertoires in COVID-19. Study context: The origin of the acute and convalescent COVID-19 samples was the United States, Italy and Spain. T cells, B-cell-depleted T cells, or PBMCs supplied cDNA or gDNA.

Source study methods: The assay estimated nucleated cells by amplifying reference gene primers. Profiled with immunoSEQ multiplex PCR; TCRdb holds only in-frame clones, not every one. V and J calls and clone size are as listed in that table; D and trimming were resolved from the DNA. Of 180,000 or so clones in the sample, approximately 86% were seen once. The sequenced sample was peripheral blood. The genes are TRBV2 and TRBJ1-5; TRBD1 aligns across 8 bases. This receptor was taken from an elderly woman with acute or convalescent COVID-19. The CDR3 spells CASSAGTGGNQPQHF. CDR3 in DNA: TGTGCCAGCAGCGCCGGGACAGGCGGCAATCAGCCCCAGCATTTT.